This T cell receptor beta chain was sequenced during a study of blood T cells in healthy people across ages. Study-level findings and limits: With donor CMV status unknown, expanded clonotype changes were possibly confounded. As naive T cell percentage varied, TCR beta diversity correlated strongly with it. Considered underestimates were the diversity estimates obtained from one million T cells.

Note on this clonotype: Antigen specificity is unknown.

The authors ran a second PCR of 7 to 11 cycles using a sample-barcoded 5' primer and a J-beta primer mix. A single record per CDR3 protein comes from TCRdb applying MiXCR to the 5' RACE reads. This table holds 550,000 to 700,000 distinct CDR3 sequences, approximately 25% found once. Germline CDR1 and CDR2: SGHTA and FQGNSA. CDR3 length: 12 residues. Sequenced: blood. This sequence originates from a woman in her sixties or seventies in good health. J is TRBJ2-5 and V is TRBV7-2; D unresolved. Judging by the DNA end, TRBJ2-7 fits better; the J call may be wrong. The CDR3 is CASSFDHYEQYF. CDR3 coding DNA: TGTGCCAGCAGCTTTGACCACTACGAGCAGTACTTC.